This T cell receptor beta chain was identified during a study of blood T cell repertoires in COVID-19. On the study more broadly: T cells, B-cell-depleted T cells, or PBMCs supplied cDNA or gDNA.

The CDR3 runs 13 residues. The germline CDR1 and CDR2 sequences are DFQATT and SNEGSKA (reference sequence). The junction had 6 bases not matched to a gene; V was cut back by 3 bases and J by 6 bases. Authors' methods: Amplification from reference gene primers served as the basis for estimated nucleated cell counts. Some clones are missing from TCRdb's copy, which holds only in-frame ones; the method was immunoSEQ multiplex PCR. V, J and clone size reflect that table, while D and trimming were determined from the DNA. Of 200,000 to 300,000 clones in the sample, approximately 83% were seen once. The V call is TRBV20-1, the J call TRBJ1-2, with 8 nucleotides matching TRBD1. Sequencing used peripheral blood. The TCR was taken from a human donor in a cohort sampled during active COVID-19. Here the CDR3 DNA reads TGCAGTGCTAGTTCCAGGGGGCCCCATGGCTACACCTTC. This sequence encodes CSASSRGPHGYTF.